A selection of T cell receptor beta chains follows, all from one sample in a study of blood T cell repertoires in COVID-19. Clones were read by immunoSEQ multiplex PCR, and TCRdb kept only the in-frame ones, dropping some. Counted here are 120,000 to 150,000 clones, about 84% occurring once; the ten biggest clones make up around 13%. Sequenced sample: peripheral blood. The receptor set was obtained from a man in his fifties or sixties with active or convalescent COVID-19. CDR3s include the opening cysteine and the closing phenylalanine or tryptophan. D genes are given only for firm matches. Some rows mark clone size as missing; the rest say once, few, many or name a class of expanded clone.

>TRBV7-3|TRBJ2-4|NA|TRBD1
CASSSTGTGLAKNIQYF
TGTGCCAGCAGCTCTACCGGGACAGGCCTAGCCAAAAACATTCAGTACTTC
>TRBV7-8|TRBJ2-3|NA|TRBD2
CASSLAGTRGRSQYF
TGTGCCAGCAGCTTAGCAGGGACTAGAGGTCGATCGCAGTATTTT
>TRBV19|TRBJ2-7|NA|TRBD1
CASSLQGASSYEQYF
TGTGCCAGTAGCCTTCAGGGGGCTAGCTCCTACGAGCAGTACTTC
>TRBV9|TRBJ1-5|NA|TRBD1
CASSATGGDQPQHF
TGTGCCAGCAGCGCAACAGGGGGGGATCAGCCCCAGCATTTT
>TRBV7-3|TRBJ2-1|NA|TRBD2
CASSPVRSSGKSSYNEQFF
TGTGCCAGCAGCCCGGTTAGGTCTAGCGGAAAGAGCTCCTACAATGAGCAGTTCTTC
>TRBV4-2|TRBJ1-6|NA|NA
CASSQARYANSPLHF
TGTGCCAGCAGCCAAGCTCGGTATGCCAATTCACCCCTCCACTTT
>TRBV4-1|TRBJ1-1|NA|NA
CASSQNAPGVDTEAFF
TGCGCCAGCAGCCAGAATGCACCCGGGGTTGACACTGAAGCTTTCTTT
>TRBV5-5|TRBJ2-4|NA|TRBD2
CASTTSGREGFQYF
TGTGCCAGCACCACTAGCGGGAGAGAGGGGTTTCAGTACTTC
>TRBV24-1|TRBJ2-1|once|NA
CATSDFSQAGYNEQFF
TGTGCCACCAGTGATTTTTCCCAGGCGGGTTACAATGAGCAGTTCTTC
>TRBV7-2|TRBJ1-1|few|TRBD1
CASSPWARGVNTEAFF
TGTGCCAGCAGTCCCTGGGCCAGGGGGGTGAACACTGAAGCTTTCTTT
>TRBV6-5|TRBJ2-3|NA|TRBD1
CAIETGQYTDTQYF
TGTGCCATCGAGACGGGACAGTACACAGATACGCAGTATTTT
>TRBV18|TRBJ2-7|NA|NA
CASSPRSGLQYF
TGTGCCAGCTCCCCAAGGTCAGGGTTACAGTACTTC
>TRBV4-3|TRBJ2-7|NA|TRBD1
CASSQEWGTGSYEQYF
TGCGCCAGCAGCCAAGAATGGGGGACAGGGAGCTACGAGCAGTACTTC
>TRBV3-1/TRBV3-2|TRBJ2-5|NA|NA
CASSRPVAVTVQETQYF
TGTGCCAGCAGCCGCCCGGTTGCGGTTACCGTCCAAGAGACCCAGTACTTC
>TRBV30|TRBJ1-2|few|TRBD1
CASPGQGEAGYTF
TGTGCCTCCCCGGGACAGGGGGAGGCTGGCTACACCTTC
>TRBV24-1|TRBJ2-2|NA|NA
CATSDPPRAGINTGELFF
TGTGCCACCAGTGACCCCCCTCGGGCGGGGATAAACACCGGGGAGCTGTTTTTT
>TRBV6-5|TRBJ1-5|NA|NA
CASTQGRWGQPQHF
TGTGCCAGCACCCAGGGGCGCTGGGGGCAGCCCCAGCATTTT
>TRBV11-1|TRBJ2-5|NA|TRBD1
CASSLESGGAGETQYF
TGTGCCAGCAGCTTAGAGTCAGGGGGCGCCGGGGAGACCCAGTACTTC
>TRBV14|TRBJ2-1|NA|NA
CASSQVIGSSEQFF
TGTGCCAGCAGCCAAGTGATCGGGAGTTCTGAGCAGTTCTTC
>TRBV19|TRBJ2-7|NA|TRBD1
CASSLTGGSYEQYF
TGTGCCAGTAGTCTTACAGGGGGCTCCTACGAGCAGTACTTC
>TRBV7-6|TRBJ2-2|NA|TRBD2
CASSLEAFLTSGTGELFF
TGTGCCAGCAGCTTAGAAGCTTTCCTAACTAGCGGGACCGGGGAGCTGTTTTTT
>TRBV12-3/TRBV12-4|TRBJ1-5|few|NA
CASSFNQQPQHF
TGTGCCAGCAGTTTCAACCAGCAGCCCCAGCATTTT
>TRBV15|TRBJ1-6|NA|TRBD1
CATSRDSGQGNSPLHF
TGTGCCACCAGCAGAGATTCTGGACAGGGTAATTCACCCCTCCACTTT
>TRBV4-2|TRBJ2-1|many|NA
CASSQEAGLLNEQFF
TGTGCCAGCAGCCAAGAGGCGGGACTTCTCAATGAGCAGTTCTTC
>TRBV24-1|TRBJ1-5|NA|NA
CATSDWRDGNQPQHF
TGTGCCACCAGTGATTGGCGGGATGGCAATCAGCCCCAGCATTTT
>TRBV29-1|TRBJ2-7|NA|NA
CSVAGHVGGEQYF
TGCAGCGTTGCCGGGCACGTCGGGGGCGAGCAGTACTTC
>TRBV7-2|TRBJ1-1|once|NA
CASSLTLGNTEAFF
TGTGCCAGCAGCTTAACCCTAGGGAACACTGAAGCTTTCTTT
>TRBV27|TRBJ2-2|NA|NA
CASSFDGEPNTGELFF
TGTGCCAGCAGTTTTGACGGGGAGCCCAACACCGGGGAGCTGTTTTTT
>TRBV5-1|TRBJ2-7|few|TRBD1
CASSLEGTGLYEQYF
TGCGCCAGCAGCTTGGAGGGGACAGGACTCTACGAGCAGTACTTC
>TRBV12-5|TRBJ1-5|NA|NA
CASGLGGVNQPQHF
TGTGCTAGTGGCCTGGGGGGGGTAAATCAGCCCCAGCATTTT
>TRBV6-5|TRBJ1-6|once|TRBD1
CASSYRGPNSPLHF
TGTGCCAGCAGTTACAGGGGGCCTAATTCACCCCTCCACTTT
>TRBV6-4|TRBJ2-3|few|TRBD2
CASSDSDGPAGETDTQYF
TGTGCCAGCAGTGACTCAGATGGGCCAGCGGGAGAAACAGATACGCAGTATTTT
>TRBV4-1|TRBJ2-5|NA|TRBD2
CASSQDTPGLADQYF
TGCGCCAGCAGCCAAGATACTCCGGGACTAGCGGACCAGTACTTC
>TRBV4-3|TRBJ1-2|NA|TRBD1
CASSQAGGNYGYTF
TGCGCCAGCAGCCAAGCAGGGGGTAACTATGGCTACACCTTC
>TRBV7-2|TRBJ1-1|NA|NA
CASSLTLTDTEAFF
TGTGCCAGCAGCCTAACTCTCACAGACACTGAAGCTTTCTTT
>TRBV9|TRBJ2-1|NA|NA
CASSGRVAEQFF
TGTGCCAGCAGCGGTCGGGTCGCTGAGCAGTTCTTC
>TRBV29-1|TRBJ2-1|many|TRBD2
CSVGGPAGGPYNEQFF
TGCAGCGTTGGAGGTCCAGCGGGGGGTCCCTACAATGAGCAGTTCTTC
>TRBV5-1|TRBJ1-4|NA|NA
CASSLPGFGEKLFF
TGCGCCAGCAGCTTGCCGGGATTTGGGGAAAAACTGTTTTTT
>TRBV7-3|TRBJ2-1|NA|TRBD2
CASSLWTSGRDEQFF
TGTGCCAGCAGCTTATGGACTAGCGGGAGGGATGAGCAGTTCTTC
>TRBV7-2|TRBJ2-1|NA|TRBD2
CASSLAGGPNEQFF
TGTGCCAGCAGCTTAGCGGGAGGGCCCAATGAGCAGTTCTTC
>TRBV2|TRBJ2-7|once|TRBD2
CASSLSGRGPYEQYF
TGTGCCAGCAGCTTGAGCGGGAGGGGTCCCTACGAGCAGTACTTC